Listed here are 16 T cell receptor beta chains from one sample, sequenced in a study of circulating CD8 cells and anti-PD-1 response in melanoma. Sorting of live CD3+CD8+TCRalphabeta+ cells by PD-1 and/or TIGIT gave four subsets. Using approximately 15 ng of total RNA, TCR libraries were made with the QIAseq Immune Repertoire TCR panel. Each CDR3 protein is one row after TCRdb ran MiXCR on the reads. The sample records about 200 distinct CDR3 sequences, approximately 11% being singletons. The sequencing here drew on CD8+ T cells from PBMCs, taken at baseline or after one month of anti-PD-1 therapy (not recorded which). These TCRs come from a human donor with melanoma.

This chain links TRBV7-2 with TRBJ2-2; D unresolved. Looked up from germline, CDR1 is SGHTA and CDR2 is FQGNSA. V shed 8 bases and J shed 4 bases, with 5 bases lying between them. The CDR3 sequence is 11 residues long. The CDR3, as DNA: TGTGCCAGCGATGGCACCGGGGAGCTGTTTTTT. Protein: CASDGTGELFF.

This clonotype ranks as large. The chain has TRBV20-1 and TRBJ2-7, with D unclear. The CDR3 has 13 residues. Germline V gene data show CDR1 as DFQATT and CDR2 as SNEGSKA (reference sequence). Trimming removed 2 bases from V and 4 bases from J, with 12 bases in between. Here the CDR3 reads CSARTEKPYEQYF. CDR3 DNA sequence: TGCAGTGCTAGAACGGAGAAGCCGTACGAGCAGTACTTC.

This clonotype is categorized as large. The chain employs TRBV21-1 and TRBJ1-2; whether TRBD1, the table's D call, matches the DNA was not checked. TRBV21-1 is shown as a pseudogene. The CDR3 spans 16 residues. CDR3 loop: CASSKAGQLTNYGYTF. For the CDR3, the DNA is TGTGCCAGCAGCAAAGCGGGACAACTGACTAACTATGGCTACACCTTC.

This clonotype is medium-sized. This chain joins TRBV20-1 and TRBJ2-7; unclear D gene. The CDR3 extends over 15 amino acids. Trimming left V 0 bases short and J 0 bases short, with 12 bases between. Germline CDR1 reads DFQATT; CDR2 reads SNEGSKA (reference sequence). The CDR3 nucleotides are TGCAGTGCTAGAGATTTAAGGCAGAGCTCCTACGAGCAGTACTTC. It specifies CSARDLRQSSYEQYF.

This clonotype is categorized as large. The V gene is TRBV20-1, the J gene TRBJ1-1; D remains ambiguous. The germline V gene has CDR1 DFQATT and CDR2 SNEGSKA (reference sequence). This CDR3 comprises 15 residues. V shed 4 bases and J shed 3 bases, with 18 bases lying between them. This chain's CDR3 is CSAITAQTADTEAFF. CDR3 DNA: TGCAGTGCTATAACGGCTCAGACGGCTGACACTGAAGCTTTCTTT.

This clonotype was recorded a few times. Just one base apart from a much larger clone, this may be a read error. The chain has TRBV20-1 and TRBJ2-7; a possible D gene is TRBD1 (7 bases). The length of the CDR3 is 14 residues. V lost 2 bases and J lost 6, with 17 bases in between. Germline CDR1 and CDR2: DFQATT and SNEGSKA (reference sequence). CDR3 loop: CSARQGGPAGEQYF. The CDR3 DNA is TGCAGTGCTAGACAGGGGGGCCCCGCGGGCGAGCAGTACTTC.

This clonotype is deemed large. The genes are TRBV13 and TRBJ2-3; 8 bases map to TRBD2. The CDR3 contains 16 residues. The V segment lost 0 bases and the J segment 2 bases; nucleotides outside the gene matches: 4. Germline V gives CDR1 PRHDT, CDR2 FYEKMQ (reference sequence). Here the CDR3 reads CASSLGERGFTDTQYF. The CDR3 DNA is TGTGCCAGCAGCTTAGGGGAGCGGGGGTTCACAGATACGCAGTATTTT.

This clonotype is labeled large. The chain uses TRBV20-1 and TRBJ2-1; possibly TRBD2 for D (6 bases). CDR1 is DFQATT, CDR2 SNEGSKA, per germline (reference sequence). The CDR3 runs to 11 residues. V lost 6 bases and J lost 6, with 9 bases in between. CDR3 nucleotide sequence: TGCAGTGCCTCCGGGGGCAATGAGCAGTTCTTC. Translated, it gives CSASGGNEQFF.

By frequency in the sample, this clonotype is large. The V call is TRBV28, the J call TRBJ1-2, with unresolved D. Germline CDR1 MDHEN, CDR2 SYDVKM. Deletions cut 1 base from V and 5 bases from J, with 14 bases between. This CDR3 region has 15 residues. CDR3 coding DNA: TGTGCCAGCAGTTTATCAAGCTGGGGAACTTATGGCTACACCTTC. Amino acids: CASSLSSWGTYGYTF.

By share of the sample, this clonotype is large. The chain employs TRBV20-1 and TRBJ1-2, with 8 bases that match TRBD1. The CDR3 runs 14 residues. Per germline, CDR1 DFQATT and CDR2 SNEGSKA (reference sequence). The trim removed 6 bases at V and 1 base at J, leaving 7 bases unmatched. The CDR3 sequence: CSAQGGKHNYGYTF. In nucleotides, the CDR3 is TGCAGTGCACAGGGGGGGAAGCATAACTATGGCTACACCTTC.

This clonotype is deemed medium-sized. This chain connects TRBV19 to TRBJ2-7; D is unclear. The germline CDR1 and CDR2 sequences are LNHDA and SQIVND (reference sequence). V was shortened by 3 bases and J by 2 bases, with 11 bases between the two germline ends. The CDR3 is 14 residues long. The CDR3 DNA reads as TGTGCCAGTAGTATTTTGGGTTCCCCCTACGAGCAGTACTTC. Encoded protein: CASSILGSPYEQYF.

By share, this clonotype ranks as large. The CDR3 loop reads CSASPWGGIIDPDTQYF. CDR3 sequence (DNA): TGCAGTGCTAGTCCATGGGGCGGGATCATCGATCCAGATACGCAGTATTTT. The chain has TRBV20-1 and TRBJ2-3; maybe TRBD2 (6 bases). Germline V gives CDR1 DFQATT, CDR2 SNEGSKA (reference sequence). The CDR3 runs to 17 residues. V was clipped by 3 bases and J by 4 bases, with 23 bases between them.

This clonotype is categorized as large. The chain joins TRBV16 to TRBJ1-2; maybe TRBD1 (5 bases). The germline V gene encodes CDR1 KGHSY and CDR2 FQNENV. This CDR3 comprises 17 residues. V was shortened by 4 bases and J by 4 bases, with 22 bases between the two germline ends. The CDR3 DNA follows: TGTGCCAGCAGCCCAGGAGGGGCAGCGGTGGGAGTCTATGGCTACACCTTC. Its translation: CASSPGGAAVGVYGYTF.

By sample share, this clonotype is large. The V call is TRBV4-3, the J call TRBJ1-4; 9 nucleotides align to TRBD1. V shed 0 bases and J 6 bases; nucleotides not matched to a gene: 5. The V gene's germline CDR1 is LGHNA and CDR2 YSLEER. The CDR3 sequence is 16 residues long. As DNA, the CDR3 is TGCGCCAGCAGCCAAGATAGGGGACAGGGAGATGAAAAACTGTTTTTT. Translating it yields CASSQDRGQGDEKLFF.

For this clonotype: A far larger clone lies a single base away; this is likely a read error. The genes are TRBV28 and TRBJ2-7; weak D call: TRBD2 (6 bases). CDR3 size: 14 residues. CDR1 MDHEN and CDR2 SYDVKM come from the germline V gene. Trimming pared 1 base from V and 7 bases from J, leaving 14 bases between. The CDR3 is CASSLSMGGNEQYF. The CDR3 bases are TGTGCCAGCAGTTTATCGATGGGAGGCAATGAGCAGTACTTC. The whole variable domain, remainder taken from reference TRBV28 and TRBJ2-7, is DVKVTQSSRYLVKRTGEKVFLECVQDMDHENMFWYRQDPGLGLRLIYFSYDVKMKEKGDIPEGYSVSREKKERFSLILESASTNQTSMYLCASSLSMGGNEQYFGPGTRLTVT.

Concerning this clonotype itself: The junction shows a germline mismatch at one end, possibly a read error. The chain has TRBV28 and TRBJ2-2; tentatively, D is TRBD2 (5 bases). CDR1 is MDHEN, CDR2 SYDVKM, per germline. This CDR3 comprises 15 residues. CDR3 residues: CASSSDAENTGEPFF. The DNA for the CDR3 is TGTGCCAGCAGTTCCGATGCGGAGAACACCGGGGAGCCGTTTTTT.